The 13 T cell receptor beta chains given below trace back to one sample, sequenced in a study of CD8+ T cells in alopecia areata. Scientists pooled cutaneous lymph node cells and sorted them on CD4, CD8alpha, NKG2D, NKG2ACE and other markers. RNA was extracted and reverse transcribed into cDNA as the sequencing template. The table came from immunoSEQ multiplex PCR; TCRdb's copy has only in-frame clones and leaves some out. This sample has approximately 280,000 clones, each found more than once. The sequenced material came from CD4+ T cells sorted from a lymph node. Source of these receptors: a C3H/HeJ mouse with alopecia areata. For this strain, the MHC haplotype corresponds to H2-k.

This clone occurred a few times. Germline and genes: mouse. CDR3: CASSPGQGRAETLYF. The part of the CDR3 DNA that was read is TGTGCCAGCAGCCCGGGACAGGGGCGTGCAGAA. The chain is built from TRBV19 and TRBJ2-3; 10 nucleotides agree with TRBD1. Read coverage stops 4 residues before the CDR3 terminus; the germline J gene supplies the remainder. CDR1 and CDR2 from the germline V gene are FNHDT and SITEND (reference sequence). Losses at the gene ends were 5 bases for V and 1 base for J; bases not matched to a gene: 4. This CDR3 comprises 15 residues.

Concerning this clone: The genes and germline here are from mouse. Coverage ceases 4 residues before the CDR3 finishes, and the germline J gene fills in the end. The same CDR3 is also encoded by other DNA sequences in this sample. This chain joins TRBV5 and TRBJ2-1, with D possibly matching TRBD2 (6 bases). V was clipped by 0 bases and J by 4 bases, with 10 bases between them. The CDR3 has 15 residues. Germline V gives CDR1 LGHNA, CDR2 YNLKQL (reference sequence). Partial CDR3 DNA: TGTGCCAGCAGCCAAGAACGTGGGGGTTATGCT. It is translated as CASSQERGGYA. The complete CDR3 reads CASSQERGGYAEQFF.

Worth noting for this clone: Here the gene names and germline are mouse. Coverage ceases 4 residues before the CDR3 finishes, and the germline J gene fills in the end. This rearrangement joins TRBV2 to TRBJ2-3; TRBD2 matches at 12 bases. This CDR3 has 16 amino acids. J gave up 0 bases and V 3 bases, and 1 base lay outside the gene matches. From germline, CDR1 is LGHNA and CDR2 YSYQKL. The CDR3 protein is CASSQTGGASAETLYF. The covered CDR3 bases are TGTGCCAGCAGCCAGACTGGGGGGGCTAGTGCAGAA.

This clone was counted ten times or more. Genes and germline come from the mouse. The read ends 4 residues early relative to the CDR3; the germline J gene fills the gap. The rearrangement joins TRBV13-3 to TRBJ2-2; D remains unclear. The germline V gene encodes CDR1 NNHDY and CDR2 SYVADS. There are 14 residues in the CDR3. V was clipped by 3 bases and J by 3 bases, with 9 bases between them. CDR3 bases read: TGTGCCAGCAGTGGGCAGTGGGACACCGGG. Its protein is CASSGQWDTG. The full CDR3 reads CASSGQWDTGQLYF.

In this sample, this clone turned up a few times. The gene names here belong to mouse. The read gets to within 4 residues of the CDR3 end, and the germline J gene fills in the rest. This chain connects TRBV2 to TRBJ2-4, with D possibly matching TRBD1 (6 bases). V lost 1 base, J lost 3 bases, and 11 bases lay in between. Germline loops: CDR1 LGHNA, CDR2 YSYQKL. The CDR3 is 15 amino acids. The CDR3 sequence is CASSQGRGIQNTLYF. Incomplete CDR3 DNA: TGTGCCAGCAGCCAAGGCAGGGGAATCCAAAAC.

There are a few counts of this clone. Gene names are mouse gene names. The read ends 4 residues early relative to the CDR3; the germline J gene fills the gap. The same CDR3 is also encoded by other DNA sequences in this sample. This chain uses TRBV31 with TRBJ2-1; 10 bases are a match to TRBD2. V gave up 3 bases and J gave up 1 base; unmatched junction bases: 3. The CDR3 is made up of 15 amino acids. Germline loops: CDR1 GKSSPN, CDR2 SITVG. The sequenced CDR3 bases are TGTGCCTGGAGACGGGACTGGGGAAACTATGCT. This sequence encodes CAWRRDWGNYA. The entire CDR3 is CAWRRDWGNYAEQFF.

This clone was counted ten times or more. The genes are named according to mouse. The read ends 4 residues before the CDR3 terminus; that terminus is restored from the germline J gene. This chain joins TRBV14 and TRBJ2-2, with 9 bases fitting TRBD1. Germline trimming cut 4 bases from V and 6 bases from J; bases unmatched to any gene: 1. This CDR3 region has 13 residues. CDR1 and CDR2 from the germline V gene are SGHDT and FRDEAV. The sequenced CDR3 bases are TGTGCCAGCAGTCGGGACAGGGCCGGG. Its protein is CASSRDRAG. The full CDR3 is CASSRDRAGQLYF. Based on the CDR3 plus reference TRBV14 and TRBJ2-2, the full variable domain is EAGVTQSPRYAVLQEGQAVSFWCDPISGHDTLYWYQQPRDQGPQLLVYFRDEAVIDNSQLPSDRFSAVRPKGTNSTLKIQSAKQGDTATYLCASSRDRAGQLYFGEGSKLTVL.

A note on this clone: Gene and germline names: mouse. CDR3 protein: CASSLRDWGGAAETLYF. The covered CDR3 bases are TGTGCCAGCAGTCTCCGGGACTGGGGGGGCGCTGCAGAA. The chain is built from TRBV19 and TRBJ2-3, with 14 bases fitting TRBD2. The CDR3 extends 4 residues past the end of the read, so its final part is completed from the germline J gene. This CDR3 contains 17 residues. CDR1 is FNHDT and CDR2 is SITEND in the germline V gene (reference sequence). V shed 4 bases, J shed 2 bases, and the junction held 6 bases outside the gene matches.

On this clone: Each gene name is a mouse one. The missing CDR3 end, 4 residues past where the read stops, is filled in from the germline J gene. This specimen includes other DNA sequences encoding the same CDR3. This sequence joins TRBV17 and TRBJ2-7, with TRBD2 matching over 9 bases. The CDR3 runs 15 residues. V lost 0 bases and J lost 3; bases outside the gene matches: 3. The V gene's germline CDR1 is MNHDT and CDR2 YYDKIL. CDR3 sequence reads: CASSRDSWGGYEQYF. CDR3 bases read: TGTGCTAGCAGTAGAGATTCCTGGGGGGGCTAT.

This clone was detected only a few times. Genes here carry mouse names. The CDR3 end is not reached by the read, which stops 4 residues before it; the germline J gene fills it in. This chain connects TRBV19 to TRBJ2-5, with 7 bases that match TRBD1. The CDR3 length is 14 residues. Germline loops: CDR1 FNHDT, CDR2 SITEND (reference sequence). The V segment lost 3 bases and the J segment 3 bases; nucleotides outside the gene matches: 4. CDR3 DNA, as far as it was read: TGTGCCAGCAGTAATACAGGGGTGCAAGAC. Translation gives CASSNTGVQD. The CDR3 reads in full as CASSNTGVQDTQYF.

Points on this clone: Genes here carry mouse names. The read halts 4 residues ahead of the CDR3 end, with the missing end drawn from the germline J gene. This chain links TRBV1 with TRBJ2-3, with 10 positions matching TRBD2. Germline loops: CDR1 NSQYPW, CDR2 LRSPGD (reference sequence). The V gene end was trimmed by 1 base and the J gene end by 1 base; junction bases not matched to a gene: 5. The CDR3 runs to 17 residues. The CDR3 bases that were read are TGCACCTGCAGTGCAGGCTGGGGGGGCGCTGGTGCAGAA. This gives the protein CTCSAGWGGAGAE. The full CDR3 protein reads CTCSAGWGGAGAETLYF.

For this clone: Germline and genes: mouse. The read falls 4 residues short of the CDR3 end, and the missing part is taken from the germline J gene. The chain carries TRBV31 and TRBJ2-5; 11 bases align to TRBD2. The CDR3 extends over 14 amino acids. CDR1 and CDR2 from the germline V gene are GKSSPN and SITVG. This chain's CDR3 is CAWSLGLGADTQYF. The CDR3 DNA, read in part, is TGTGCCTGGAGTCTGGGACTGGGGGCCGAC. The entire variable domain, with the rest obtained from reference TRBV31 and TRBJ2-5, is as follows: AQTIHQWPVAEIKAVGSPLSLGCTIKGKSSPNLYWYWQATGGTLQQLFYSITVGQVESVVQLNLSASRPKDDQFILSTEKLLLSHSGFYLCAWSLGLGADTQYFGPGTRLLVL.

This clone showed up just a few times. Gene names denote mouse genes. The DNA ends 4 residues before the CDR3 does, and the rest of the CDR3 is filled in from the germline J gene. The rearrangement links TRBV13-1 to TRBJ1-1; 9 positions match TRBD1. V shed 1 base and J 1 base; nucleotides not matched to a gene: 2. CDR3 length equals 15 residues. Germline assignment: CDR1 NSHNY and CDR2 SYGAGN. The sequenced part of the CDR3 DNA is TGTGCCAGCAGTGATCTGGGACAGGGGAACACA. Translation: CASSDLGQGNT. The full CDR3 is CASSDLGQGNTEVFF.